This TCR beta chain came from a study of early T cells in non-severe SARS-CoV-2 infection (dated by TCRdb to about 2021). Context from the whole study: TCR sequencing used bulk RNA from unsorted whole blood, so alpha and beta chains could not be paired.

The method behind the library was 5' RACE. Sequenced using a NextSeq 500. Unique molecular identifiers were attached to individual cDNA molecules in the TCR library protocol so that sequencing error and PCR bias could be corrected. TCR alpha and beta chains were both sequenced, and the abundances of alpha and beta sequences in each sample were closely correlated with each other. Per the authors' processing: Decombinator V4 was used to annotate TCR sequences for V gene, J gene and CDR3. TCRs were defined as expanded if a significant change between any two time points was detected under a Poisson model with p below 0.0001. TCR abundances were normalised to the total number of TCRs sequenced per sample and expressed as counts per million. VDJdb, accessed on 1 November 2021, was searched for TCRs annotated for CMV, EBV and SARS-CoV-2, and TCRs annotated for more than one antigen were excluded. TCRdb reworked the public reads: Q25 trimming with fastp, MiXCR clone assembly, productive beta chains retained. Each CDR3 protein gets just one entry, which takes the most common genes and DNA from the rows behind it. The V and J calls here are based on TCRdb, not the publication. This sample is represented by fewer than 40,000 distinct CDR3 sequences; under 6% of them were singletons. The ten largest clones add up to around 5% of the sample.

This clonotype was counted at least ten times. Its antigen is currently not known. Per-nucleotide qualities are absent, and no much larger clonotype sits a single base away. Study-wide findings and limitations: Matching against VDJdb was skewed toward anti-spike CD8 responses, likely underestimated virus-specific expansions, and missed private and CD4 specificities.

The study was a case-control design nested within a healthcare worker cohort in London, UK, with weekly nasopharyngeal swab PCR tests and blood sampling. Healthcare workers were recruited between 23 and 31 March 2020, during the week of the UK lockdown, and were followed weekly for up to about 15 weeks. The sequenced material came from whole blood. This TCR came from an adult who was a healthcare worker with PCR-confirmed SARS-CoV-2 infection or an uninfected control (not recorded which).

CDR3 protein: CASSQLAGDLNEQFF. The bases are TGTGCCAGCAGTCAACTAGCGGGAGATCTCAATGAGCAGTTCTTC. The rearrangement joined TRBV6-2 or TRBV6-3 to TRBJ2-1; 11 bases in the middle match TRBD2. Germline trimming amounts to 5 bases on V and 6 bases on J, with 6 as the count of junction bases outside the gene matches. From the germline V gene, CDR1 is MNHEY and CDR2 is SVGEGT. The CDR3 measures 15 amino acids from cysteine to phenylalanine. Solely the CDR3 DNA is kept, with 45 bases framed from the first base.